The 20 T cell receptor beta chains below were found in one sample sequenced in a study of vaccination and CD4 T cells after COVID-19. For these TCRs, the target antigens are not known. The study sequenced cultured CD4+ T cell DNA using the Oncomine TCR Beta short-read assay. In TCRdb, the PCR reads were re-called with MiXCR into one record per CDR3 protein. Counted here are around 20,000 distinct CDR3 sequences, roughly 46% occurring once; the ten biggest clones make up approximately 6.8%. Documented treatment: approximately 11-day PBMC culture with coronavirus spike peptide pools or control peptides (ViraFEST assay). The specimen comprised CD4+ T cells from blood, cultured in vitro, sampled before SARS-CoV-2 vaccination. The receptor source for this set is a human donor who had recovered from COVID-19.

The rearrangement joins TRBV5-6 to TRBJ2-7, with D possibly TRBD2 on 5 matching bases. CDR1 and CDR2 (germline): SGHDT, YYEEEE. The CDR3 extends over 13 amino acids. Trimming stripped 5 bases from V and 2 bases from J, with 11 bases between. The CDR3 loop is CASSPGNPYEQYF. The CDR3 coding sequence is TGTGCCAGCAGTCCCGGGAACCCCTACGAGCAGTACTTC.

Here the CDR3 DNA reads TGTGCCAGCAGCCCGGGCGTTACCGGGGAGCTGTTTTTT. This codes for CASSPGVTGELFF. This rearrangement joins TRBV7-3 to TRBJ2-2, with no clear D. Germline CDR1 and CDR2: SGHTA and FQGTGA. V dropped 5 bases and J dropped 5 bases, with 9 bases sitting between them. This CDR3 has 13 amino acids.

The chain uses TRBV7-3 and TRBJ2-7, with D perhaps matching TRBD1 (6 bases). CDR3 length: 14 residues. The germline V gene has CDR1 SGHTA and CDR2 FQGTGA. V was clipped by 4 bases and J by 6 bases, with 16 bases between them. CDR3 loop: CASSYDRIGGEQYF. In DNA, the CDR3 is TGTGCCAGCAGCTATGACAGGATTGGCGGCGAGCAGTACTTC.

This rearrangement joins TRBV20-1 to TRBJ1-2; TRBD1 is a possible D gene (5 bases). CDR3 length equals 14 residues. Trimming removed 6 bases at V and 2 bases at J, with 16 bases between. From germline, CDR1 is DFQATT and CDR2 SNEGSKA (reference sequence). In nucleotides, the CDR3 is TGCAGTGCCCCCCCAGGGTCTCTCAACTATGGCTACACCTTC. Amino acids: CSAPPGSLNYGYTF.

This clonotype was counted a few times. V usage is TRBV27 and J usage is TRBJ1-1, with 9 bases matching TRBD1. Per germline, CDR1 MNHEY and CDR2 SMNVEV (reference sequence). Unmatched junction bases numbered 8, after V lost 10 bases and J lost 8 bases. There are 12 residues in the CDR3. Here the CDR3 DNA reads TGTGCCACTTCGAACAGGGGGCGGGAAGCTTTCTTT. As protein: CATSNRGREAFF.

This clonotype was seen a handful of times. The gene calls are TRBV28 and TRBJ1-5, with 12 bases that match TRBD1. CDR1 and CDR2 from the germline V gene are MDHEN and SYDVKM. The CDR3 is 17 residues long. J gave up 6 bases and V 5 bases, and 11 bases lay outside the gene matches. The CDR3 bases are TGTGCCAGCAGTCTAACCCCGGGACAGGGGGCAGTTCAGCCCCAGCATTTT. It yields the protein CASSLTPGQGAVQPQHF.

This clonotype was detected a few times. The chain is built from TRBV6-1 and TRBJ1-2; D is unresolved. The V end was cut by 4 bases, the J end by 0 bases, with 6 bases between. This CDR3 region has 13 residues. CDR1 is MNHNS and CDR2 is SASEGT in the germline V gene. The CDR3 loop is CASSAGTNYGYTF. The CDR3 DNA sequence: TGTGCCAGCAGTGCCGGGACTAACTATGGCTACACCTTC.

The chain joins TRBV7-3 to TRBJ2-1; 11 bases match TRBD1. Germline CDR1 SGHTA, CDR2 FQGTGA. The J segment lost 6 bases and the V segment lost 5 bases, leaving 3 bases of the junction unmatched. There are 14 residues in the CDR3. CDR3 in DNA: TGTGCCAGCAGCCCGGGACAGGGGGTCAATGAGCAGTTCTTC. This translates into CASSPGQGVNEQFF.

The sample holds a few counts of this clonotype. V gene TRBV27 combines with J gene TRBJ2-7; 10 positions agree with TRBD2. The germline V gene has CDR1 MNHEY and CDR2 SMNVEV (reference sequence). After removal of 3 bases from V and 6 bases from J, the junction contained 11 bases not matched to a gene. The length of the CDR3 is 16 residues. The CDR3 DNA reads TGTGCCAGCAGTTTGGCCAGGGGTAGCGGGAGGAGCGAGCAGTACTTC. Translated, it gives CASSLARGSGRSEQYF.

The chain has TRBV5-1 and TRBJ1-5; perhaps TRBD1 as D (6 bases). Between the trimmed V and J ends, which lost 4 bases and 2 bases, there was a span of 13 bases. The length of the CDR3 is 15 residues. Germline CDR1 SGHRS, CDR2 YFSETQ. The CDR3 loop is CASSPTGTGNQPQHF. The CDR3 nucleotides read TGCGCCAGCAGCCCTACAGGGACGGGCAATCAGCCCCAGCATTTT.

The chain has TRBV29-1 and TRBJ2-7; tentative D call: TRBD1 (6 bases). This CDR3 is 14 amino acids long. With 1 base removed from V and 2 bases from J, the gap between germline ends came to 12 bases. Germline V gene lookup returns CDR1 SQVTM and CDR2 ANQGSEA. In DNA, the CDR3 is TGCAGCGTTGAAGGTCCAGGGGCCACCTACGAGCAGTACTTC. It codes for CSVEGPGATYEQYF.

The gene calls are TRBV20-1 and TRBJ2-1; D is undetermined. The CDR3 length is 14 residues. V lost 2 bases to trimming and J lost 12 bases, with 20 bases between them. Germline V gives CDR1 DFQATT, CDR2 SNEGSKA (reference sequence). CDR3 region: CSARRQSLLGRQFF. Here the CDR3 DNA reads TGCAGTGCTAGAAGGCAGTCTCTCCTCGGGCGGCAGTTCTTC.

The chain recombines TRBV7-2 with TRBJ2-7; 7 nucleotides match TRBD2. The CDR3 is 15 residues long. V was pared by 5 bases and J by 0 bases, with 7 bases of the junction left unmatched. Germline-derived CDR1 and CDR2 are SGHTA and FQGNSA. The DNA of the CDR3 is TGTGCCAGCAGCCCTCCTCGGGGGGTCTCCTACGAGCAGTACTTC. Protein sequence: CASSPPRGVSYEQYF.

This clonotype was seen only a few times. This chain uses TRBV15 with TRBJ2-3; D may match TRBD1 or TRBD2 (5 bases each). The CDR3 consists of 18 residues. V was trimmed by 0 bases and J by 0 bases, leaving 16 bases between them. Germline CDR1 reads LNHNV; CDR2 reads YYDKDF (reference sequence). This chain's CDR3 is CATSRDAGPGRSTDTQYF. Here the CDR3 DNA reads TGTGCCACCAGCAGAGATGCAGGGCCGGGACGGAGCACAGATACGCAGTATTTT.

A few counts support this clonotype. The chain couples TRBV6-5 to TRBJ1-5; maybe TRBD1 (5 bases). Trimming removed 0 bases at V and 0 bases at J, with 15 bases between. CDR1 and CDR2 from the germline V gene are MNHEY and SVGAGI. The CDR3 is 18 residues long. The CDR3 sequence: CASSYSSPGETSNQPQHF. The CDR3 bases are TGTGCCAGCAGTTACTCGAGTCCGGGGGAAACTAGCAATCAGCCCCAGCATTTT.

The chain employs TRBV5-1 and TRBJ2-7, with a tentative D call TRBD1 (5 bases). Trimming pared 7 bases from V and 3 bases from J, leaving 20 bases between. CDR1 is SGHRS, CDR2 YFSETQ, per germline. The CDR3 is 15 residues long. The CDR3 sequence: CASSVGALGVYEQYF. For the CDR3, the DNA is TGCGCCAGCTCTGTAGGGGCCTTGGGCGTCTACGAGCAGTACTTC. Using reference TRBV5-1 and TRBJ2-7 for the parts outside the CDR3, the full variable domain is KAGVTQTPRYLIKTRGQQVTLSCSPISGHRSVSWYQQTPGQGLQFLFEYFSETQRNKGNFPGRFSGRQFSNSRSEMNVSTLELGDSALYLCASSVGALGVYEQYFGPGTRLTVT.

In its sample, this clonotype was seen a few times. The rearrangement joins TRBV7-2 to TRBJ2-1; D unresolved. The CDR3 is 14 residues long. V lost 8 bases and J 3 bases, leaving 14 bases between the germline ends. Germline CDR1 reads SGHTA; CDR2 reads FQGNSA. The CDR3 DNA reads TGTGCCAGCGGGTTAGGCGGAGACTACAATGAGCAGTTCTTC. Translation: CASGLGGDYNEQFF.

V gene TRBV27 combines with J gene TRBJ2-7; D is perhaps TRBD2 (6 bases). Deletions cut 6 bases from V and 0 bases from J, with 15 bases between. Germline CDR1 and CDR2: MNHEY and SMNVEV (reference sequence). The CDR3 contains 15 residues. CDR3 in amino acids: CASRVSAGSSYEQYF. The CDR3 DNA follows: TGTGCCAGCAGGGTGTCTGCGGGGAGCTCCTACGAGCAGTACTTC.

CDR3: CAIHGQRGYTF. The CDR3 bases are TGCGCCATCCACGGACAGCGTGGCTACACCTTC. This chain connects TRBV10-1 to TRBJ1-2, with TRBD1 as a possible D gene (6 bases). CDR3 length: 11 amino acids. Germline CDR1 WNHNN, CDR2 SYGVQD (reference sequence). Between the trimmed V and J ends, which lost 10 bases and 7 bases, there was a span of 13 bases.

The CDR3 coding sequence is TGTGCCAGCAGCTTAGGCCCAAGGGAGCGGGGTACTAGCACAGATACGCAGTATTTT. Its translation is CASSLGPRERGTSTDTQYF. V is TRBV11-3 and J is TRBJ2-3, with TRBD2 identical over 7 bases. V shed 1 base, J shed 0 bases, and the junction held 13 bases outside the gene matches. This CDR3 comprises 19 residues. Germline V gives CDR1 SGHNT, CDR2 YENEEA.